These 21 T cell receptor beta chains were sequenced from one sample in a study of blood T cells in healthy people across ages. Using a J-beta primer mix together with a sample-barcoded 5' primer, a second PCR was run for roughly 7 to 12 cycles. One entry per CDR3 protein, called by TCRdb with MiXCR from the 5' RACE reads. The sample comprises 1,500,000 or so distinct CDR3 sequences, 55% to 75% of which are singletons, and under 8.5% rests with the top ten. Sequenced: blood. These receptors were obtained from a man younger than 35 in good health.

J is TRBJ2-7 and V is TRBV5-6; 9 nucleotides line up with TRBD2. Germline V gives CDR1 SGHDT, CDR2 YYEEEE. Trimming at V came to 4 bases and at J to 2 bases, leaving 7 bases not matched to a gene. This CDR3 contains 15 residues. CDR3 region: CASSPRASGTYEQYF. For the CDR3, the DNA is TGTGCCAGCAGCCCCAGGGCTAGCGGGACCTACGAGCAGTACTTC.

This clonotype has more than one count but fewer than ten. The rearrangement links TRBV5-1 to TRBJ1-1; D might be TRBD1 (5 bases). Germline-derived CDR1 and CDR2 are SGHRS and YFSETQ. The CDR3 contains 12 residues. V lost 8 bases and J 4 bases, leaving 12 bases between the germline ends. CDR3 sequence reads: CASKVGGTEAFF. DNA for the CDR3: TGCGCCAGTAAGGTGGGGGGCACTGAAGCTTTCTTT.

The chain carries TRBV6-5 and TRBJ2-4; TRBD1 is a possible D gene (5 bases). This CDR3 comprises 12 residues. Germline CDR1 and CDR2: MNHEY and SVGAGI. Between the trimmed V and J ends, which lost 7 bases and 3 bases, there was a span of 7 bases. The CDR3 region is CASKGIKNIQYF. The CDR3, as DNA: TGTGCCAGCAAGGGGATCAAAAACATTCAGTACTTC.

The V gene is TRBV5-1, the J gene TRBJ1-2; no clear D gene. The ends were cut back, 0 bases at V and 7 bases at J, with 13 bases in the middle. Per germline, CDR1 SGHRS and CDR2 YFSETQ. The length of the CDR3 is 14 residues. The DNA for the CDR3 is TGCGCCAGCAGCTTGGCTACTCCTGGTCTTGGCTACACCTTC. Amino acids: CASSLATPGLGYTF.

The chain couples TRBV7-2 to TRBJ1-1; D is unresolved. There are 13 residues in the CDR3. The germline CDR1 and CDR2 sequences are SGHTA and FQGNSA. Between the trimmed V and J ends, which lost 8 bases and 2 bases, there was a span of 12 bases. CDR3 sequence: CASLPRANTEAFF. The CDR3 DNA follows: TGTGCCAGCTTACCAAGGGCCAACACTGAAGCTTTCTTT.

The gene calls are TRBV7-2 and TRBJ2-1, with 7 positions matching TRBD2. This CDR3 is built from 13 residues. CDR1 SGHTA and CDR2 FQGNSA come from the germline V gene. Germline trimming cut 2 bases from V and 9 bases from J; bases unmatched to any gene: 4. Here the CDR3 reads CASSLSSGTEQFF. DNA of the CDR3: TGTGCCAGCAGCTTATCTAGCGGTACTGAGCAGTTCTTC.

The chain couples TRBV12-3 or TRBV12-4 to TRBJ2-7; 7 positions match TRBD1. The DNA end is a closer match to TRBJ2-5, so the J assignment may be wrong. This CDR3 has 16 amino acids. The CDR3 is CASSFLPGQQEGTQYF. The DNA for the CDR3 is TGTGCCAGCAGTTTCCTACCGGGACAGCAAGAAGGGACCCAGTACTTC.

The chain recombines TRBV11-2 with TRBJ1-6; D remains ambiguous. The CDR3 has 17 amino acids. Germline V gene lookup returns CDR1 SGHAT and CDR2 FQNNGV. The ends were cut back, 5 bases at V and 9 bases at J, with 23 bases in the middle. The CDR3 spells CASSPYGPTRTSSPLHF. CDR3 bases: TGTGCCAGCAGCCCTTACGGGCCAACTCGAACGTCTTCACCCCTCCACTTT. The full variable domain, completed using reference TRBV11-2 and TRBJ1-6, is EAGVAQSPRYKIIEKRQSVAFWCNPISGHATLYWYQQILGQGPKLLIQFQNNGVVDDSQLPKDRFSAERLKGVDSTLKIQPAKLEDSAVYLCASSPYGPTRTSSPLHFGNGTRLTVT.

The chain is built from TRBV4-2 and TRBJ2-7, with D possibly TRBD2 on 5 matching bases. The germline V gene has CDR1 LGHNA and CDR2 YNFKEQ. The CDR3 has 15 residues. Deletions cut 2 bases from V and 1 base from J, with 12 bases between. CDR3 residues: CASSQLRGSSYEQYF. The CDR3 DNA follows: TGTGCCAGCAGCCAACTTCGGGGAAGTTCCTACGAGCAGTACTTC.

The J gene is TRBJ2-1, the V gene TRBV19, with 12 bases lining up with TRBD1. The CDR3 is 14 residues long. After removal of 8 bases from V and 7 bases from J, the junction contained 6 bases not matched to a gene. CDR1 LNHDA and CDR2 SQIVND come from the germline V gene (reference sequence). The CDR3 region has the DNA TGTGCCAGTTCGGGGACAGGGGGCATGAATGAGCAGTTCTTC. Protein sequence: CASSGTGGMNEQFF.

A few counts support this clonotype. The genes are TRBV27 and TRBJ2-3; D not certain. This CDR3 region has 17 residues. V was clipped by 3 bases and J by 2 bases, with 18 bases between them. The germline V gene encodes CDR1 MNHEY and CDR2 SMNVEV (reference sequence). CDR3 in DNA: TGTGCCAGCAGTTTCAGATCCTCTTATCCCCCCACAGATACGCAGTATTTT. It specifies CASSFRSSYPPTDTQYF.

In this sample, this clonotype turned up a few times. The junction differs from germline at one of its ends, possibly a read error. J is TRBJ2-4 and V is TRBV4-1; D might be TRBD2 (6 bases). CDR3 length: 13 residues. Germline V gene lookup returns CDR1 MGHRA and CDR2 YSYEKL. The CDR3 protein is CASNQAGSDIQYF. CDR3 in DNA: TGCGCCAGCAACCAAGCCGGGAGTGACATTCAGTACTTC.

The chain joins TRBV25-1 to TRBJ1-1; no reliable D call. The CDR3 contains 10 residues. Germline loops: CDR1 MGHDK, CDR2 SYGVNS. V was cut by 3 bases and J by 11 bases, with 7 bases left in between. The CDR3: CASSDPLAFF. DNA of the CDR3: TGTGCCAGCAGTGACCCTTTGGCTTTCTTT. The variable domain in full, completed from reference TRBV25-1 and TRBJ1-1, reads EADIYQTPRYLVIGTGKKITLECSQTMGHDKMYWYQQDPGMELHLIHYSYGVNSTEKGDLSSESTVSRIRTEHFPLTLESARPSHTSQYLCASSDPLAFFGQGTRLTVV.

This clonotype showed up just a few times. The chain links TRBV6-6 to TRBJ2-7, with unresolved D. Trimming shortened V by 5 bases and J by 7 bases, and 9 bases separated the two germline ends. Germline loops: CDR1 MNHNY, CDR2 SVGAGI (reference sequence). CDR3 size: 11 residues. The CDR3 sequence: CASSTDGEQYF. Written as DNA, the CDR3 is TGTGCCAGCAGTACCGACGGGGAGCAGTACTTC.

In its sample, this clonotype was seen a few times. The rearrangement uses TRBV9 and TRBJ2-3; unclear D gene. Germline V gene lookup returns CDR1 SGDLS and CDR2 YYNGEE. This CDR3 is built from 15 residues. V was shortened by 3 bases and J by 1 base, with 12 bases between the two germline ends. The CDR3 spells CASSAKLYRTDTQYF. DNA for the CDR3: TGTGCCAGCAGCGCCAAGCTCTACCGCACAGATACGCAGTATTTT.

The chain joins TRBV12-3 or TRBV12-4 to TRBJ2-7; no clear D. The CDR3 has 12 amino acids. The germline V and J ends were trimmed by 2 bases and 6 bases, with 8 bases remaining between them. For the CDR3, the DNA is TGTGCCAGCAGTTTAAACGGGCCCGAGCAGTACTTC. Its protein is CASSLNGPEQYF.

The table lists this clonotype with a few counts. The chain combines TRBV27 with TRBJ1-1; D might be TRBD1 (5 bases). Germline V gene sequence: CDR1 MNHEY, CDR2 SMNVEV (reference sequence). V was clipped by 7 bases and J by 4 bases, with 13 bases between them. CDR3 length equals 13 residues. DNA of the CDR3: TGTGCCAGCAATTCGGGGGGTAGCACTGAAGCTTTCTTT. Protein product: CASNSGGSTEAFF.

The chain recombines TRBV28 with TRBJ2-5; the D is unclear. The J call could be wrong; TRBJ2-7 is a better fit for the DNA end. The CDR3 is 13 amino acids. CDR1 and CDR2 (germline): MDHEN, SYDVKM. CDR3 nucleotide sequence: TGTGCCAGCAGTTATTCGTATACCTACGAGCAGTACTTC. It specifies CASSYSYTYEQYF.

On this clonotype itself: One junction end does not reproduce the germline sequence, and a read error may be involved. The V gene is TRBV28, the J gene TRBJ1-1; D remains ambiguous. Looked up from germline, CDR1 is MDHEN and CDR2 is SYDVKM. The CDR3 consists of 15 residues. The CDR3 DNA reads TGTGCCAGCAGTTTCCCCCCAGCAATGAACACTGAAACTTTCTTT. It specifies CASSFPPAMNTETFF. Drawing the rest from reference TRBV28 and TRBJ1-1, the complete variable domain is DVKVTQSSRYLVKRTGEKVFLECVQDMDHENMFWYRQDPGLGLRLIYFSYDVKMKEKGDIPEGYSVSREKKERFSLILESASTNQTSMYLCASSFPPAMNTETFFGQGTRLTVV.

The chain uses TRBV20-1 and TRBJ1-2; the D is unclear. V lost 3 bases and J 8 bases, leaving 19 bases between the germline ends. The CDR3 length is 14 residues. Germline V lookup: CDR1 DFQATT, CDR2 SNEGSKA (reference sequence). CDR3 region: CSASSPGPLGGYTF. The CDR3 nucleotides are TGCAGTGCTAGTAGCCCCGGGCCCCTGGGAGGCTACACCTTC.

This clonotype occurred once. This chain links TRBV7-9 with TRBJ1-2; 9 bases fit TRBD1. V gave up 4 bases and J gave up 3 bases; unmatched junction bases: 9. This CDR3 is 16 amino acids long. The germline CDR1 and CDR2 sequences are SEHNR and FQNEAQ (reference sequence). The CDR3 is CASSSARTGVDYGYTF. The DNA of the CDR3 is TGTGCCAGCAGCTCCGCCCGGACAGGGGTGGACTATGGCTACACCTTC. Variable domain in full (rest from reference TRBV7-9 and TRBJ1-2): DTGVSQNPRHKITKRGQNVTFRCDPISEHNRLYWYRQTLGQGPEFLTYFQNEAQLEKSRLLSDRFSAERPKGSFSTLEIQRTEQGDSAMYLCASSSARTGVDYGYTFGSGTRLTVV.